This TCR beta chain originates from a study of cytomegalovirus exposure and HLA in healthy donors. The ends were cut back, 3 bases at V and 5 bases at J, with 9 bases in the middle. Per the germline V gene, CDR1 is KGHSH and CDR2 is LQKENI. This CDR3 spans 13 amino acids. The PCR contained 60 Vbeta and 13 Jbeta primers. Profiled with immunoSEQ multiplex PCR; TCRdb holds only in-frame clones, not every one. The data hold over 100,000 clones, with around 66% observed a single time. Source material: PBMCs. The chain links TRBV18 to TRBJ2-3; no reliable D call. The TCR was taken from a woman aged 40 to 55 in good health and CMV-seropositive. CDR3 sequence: CASSPALRDTQYF. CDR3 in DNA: TGTGCCAGCTCACCTGCCCTAAGAGATACGCAGTATTTT. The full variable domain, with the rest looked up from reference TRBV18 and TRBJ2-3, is NAGVMQNPRHLVRRRGQEARLRCSPMKGHSHVYWYRQLPEEGLKFMVYLQKENIIDESGMPKERFSAEFPKEGPSILRIQQVVRGDSAAYFCASSPALRDTQYFGPGTRLTVL.